The clone carrying this TCR beta chain was recorded once. Its antigen is as yet unknown. The data were taken from a study of blood T cells in healthy people across ages. As for the study in general: About one barcoded beta molecule per two T cells was captured by template switching.

Findings and limits, study-wide: TCR beta diversity was tightly associated with the proportion of naive T cells.

A second roughly 7 to 11 cycle PCR used barcoded and J-beta primers. Carrying 12 random nucleotides, a template-switch adaptor labeled each individual cDNA molecule. From the 5' RACE reads, TCRdb called clonotypes with MiXCR, one entry per CDR3 protein. The table lists approximately 800,000 distinct CDR3 sequences, just over 55% of them singletons. The CDR3 loop spans 15 amino acids. Germline CDR1 is LGHDT and CDR2 is YNNKEL (reference sequence). Trimming removed 1 base from V and 6 bases from J, with 13 bases in between. V gene TRBV3-1 combines with J gene TRBJ2-1; D unresolved. This clonotype was sampled from a man aged 40-49 years in good health. The sequencing input was blood. Here the CDR3 reads CASSQGVESGNEQFF. CDR3 sequence (DNA): TGTGCCAGCAGCCAAGGGGTCGAGTCGGGCAATGAGCAGTTCTTC.